Listed here are 3 T cell receptor beta chains from one sample, sequenced in a study of CD8+ T cells in alopecia areata. The study sorted pooled cutaneous lymph node cells by CD4, CD8alpha, NKG2D, NKG2ACE and other markers. cDNA reverse transcribed from extracted RNA served as the sequencing template. Some clones are missing from TCRdb's copy, which holds only in-frame ones; the method was immunoSEQ multiplex PCR. This repertoire holds around 290,000 clones, and none appear only once. The material sequenced was CD4+ T cells sorted from a lymph node. These receptors were collected from a C3H/HeJ mouse with alopecia areata. This line is of MHC haplotype H2-k.

Concerning this clone: Gene names are the mouse ones. Sequencing ends 4 residues short of the CDR3 end; the germline J gene provides the rest. The rearrangement joins TRBV19 to TRBJ2-4, with 11 bases fitting TRBD2. The germline gives CDR1 FNHDT, CDR2 SITEND (reference sequence). This CDR3 contains 16 residues. V lost 5 bases, J lost 0 bases, and 5 bases stayed unmatched. CDR3 DNA, as far as it was read: TGTGCCAGCAGAAGACTGGGGGGGTATAGTCAAAAC. Translation gives CASRRLGGYSQN. In full, the CDR3 reads CASRRLGGYSQNTLYF.

On this clone itself: Mouse germline and gene names are used. The DNA ends 4 residues before the CDR3 does, and the rest of the CDR3 is filled in from the germline J gene. The V and J genes are TRBV19 and TRBJ2-3; D possibly corresponds to TRBD1 (5 bases). The CDR3 totals 15 residues. V was trimmed by 4 bases and J by 0 bases, leaving 12 bases between them. Germline values: CDR1 FNHDT, CDR2 SITEND (reference sequence). The CDR3 loop is CASSADNPSAETLYF. The DNA read from the CDR3 is TGTGCCAGCAGTGCGGACAACCCTAGTGCAGAA.

This clone was recorded a few times. Gene names are mouse gene names. The read is 3 residues too short to cover the CDR3 end, so that end is filled in from the germline J gene. The chain couples TRBV14 to TRBJ1-6; D is ambiguous. TRBJ1-6 is marked as an open reading frame, function uncertain. V was clipped by 1 base and J by 5 bases, with 4 bases between them. The V gene's germline CDR1 is SGHDT and CDR2 FRDEAV. This CDR3 contains 13 residues. The chain's CDR3 is CASSFNNNSPLYF. CDR3 DNA (partial): TGTGCCAGCAGTTTCAACAATAATTCGCCC.